The present T cell receptor (beta chain) was sequenced within a study of regulatory T cells in long-lasting Graves disease. Turning to the study itself: Graves' patients with a new diagnosis had received antithyroid drugs under 3 months. Study-wide points: The study found persistent patients shared more public clonotypes (approximately 2,700) than new patients (nearly 1,000).

Time point defined: newly diagnosed GD, antithyroid drugs for less than 3 months. Construction of the TCR library relied on RNA isolated from PBMCs. This clonotype was counted ten times or more. Its target is not known. Arm-PCR with iRepertoire HTBI primers amplified the CDR3 regions for these TCR beta libraries. TCRdb re-called the multiplex PCR reads through MiXCR, storing one row per CDR3 protein. The sample has roughly 440,000 distinct CDR3 sequences; about a sixth are singletons. This same sample was also part of a study on T cells in Graves' hyperthyroidism and ophthalmopathy.

Sequenced here: peripheral blood mononuclear cells (PBMCs), sampled at new diagnosis, from a patient treated with antithyroid drugs. The receptor was derived from a woman aged 18-30 years with Graves disease.

The CDR3 region is CASSLIQGSGELFF. As DNA, the CDR3 is TGCGCCAGCAGCTTGATTCAGGGCAGCGGGGAGCTGTTTTTT. V and J are TRBV5-1 and TRBJ2-2; D perhaps matches TRBD1 (5 bases). V shed 1 base and J shed 7 bases, with 11 bases lying between them. This CDR3 spans 14 amino acids. Germline lookup yields CDR1 SGHRS and CDR2 YFSETQ. Looking up the rest from reference TRBV5-1 and TRBJ2-2 gives the full variable domain: KAGVTQTPRYLIKTRGQQVTLSCSPISGHRSVSWYQQTPGQGLQFLFEYFSETQRNKGNFPGRFSGRQFSNSRSEMNVSTLELGDSALYLCASSLIQGSGELFFGEGSRLTVL.